Presented here are 25 T cell receptor beta chains from one specimen sequenced in a study of T cell responses to AZD1222 COVID-19 vaccine. Sequencing used immunoSEQ multiplex PCR; TCRdb keeps in-frame clones, though not all of them. The sample has roughly 110,000 clones; about 90% are singletons. The sequencing here drew on peripheral blood, taken 28 days after the second AZD1222 dose. These receptor sequences come from an adult who received the AZD1222 COVID-19 vaccine.

J is TRBJ1-4 and V is TRBV7-9, with 11 bases fitting TRBD1. The CDR3 has 17 residues. Per germline, CDR1 SEHNR and CDR2 FQNEAQ (reference sequence). Trimming removed 5 bases from V and 2 bases from J; junction bases left unmatched: 7. The CDR3 sequence is CASSPGQGESTNEKLFF. CDR3 DNA sequence: TGTGCCAGCAGCCCGGGACAGGGGGAGAGTACTAATGAAAAACTGTTTTTT.

CDR3 loop: CASSQSGTNGYTF. The DNA of the CDR3 is TGCGCCAGCAGTCAATCTGGGACTAATGGCTACACCTTC. The chain is built from TRBV23-1 and TRBJ1-2; tentatively, D is TRBD1 (5 bases). TRBV23-1 is marked as an open reading frame, function uncertain. The CDR3 has 13 residues. The V and J ends lost 0 bases and 6 bases respectively, with 8 bases between them.

The V gene is TRBV5-1, the J gene TRBJ1-5, with D maybe TRBD1 (6 bases). CDR3 length: 15 amino acids. The germline V gene encodes CDR1 SGHRS and CDR2 YFSETQ. V was pared by 0 bases and J by 6 bases, with 13 bases between. The CDR3 here is CASSLGGADGQPQHF. For the CDR3, the DNA is TGCGCCAGCAGCTTGGGGGGGGCGGACGGTCAGCCCCAGCATTTT. Combining the CDR3 with reference TRBV5-1 and TRBJ1-5 gives the whole variable domain KAGVTQTPRYLIKTRGQQVTLSCSPISGHRSVSWYQQTPGQGLQFLFEYFSETQRNKGNFPGRFSGRQFSNSRSEMNVSTLELGDSALYLCASSLGGADGQPQHFGDGTRLSIL.

The chain joins TRBV10-2 to TRBJ1-1; D possibly corresponds to TRBD1 (5 bases). The germline V and J ends were trimmed by 0 bases and 6 bases, with 11 bases remaining between them. The CDR3 runs 14 residues. Germline V gives CDR1 WSHSY, CDR2 SAAADI. In DNA, the CDR3 is TGCGCCAGCAGTGAGTCGCAGGGTGGGTCTGAAGCTTTCTTT. Translation: CASSESQGGSEAFF.

This rearrangement joins TRBV4-3 to TRBJ1-4; no reliable D call. The V gene's germline CDR1 is LGHNA and CDR2 YSLEER. V was trimmed by 4 bases and J by 4 bases, leaving 16 bases between them. The CDR3 length is 16 residues. CDR3 loop: CASSPQRGPRNEKLFF. The DNA for the CDR3 is TGCGCCAGCAGCCCGCAACGAGGACCTCGTAATGAAAAACTGTTTTTT.

The V gene is TRBV19, the J gene TRBJ1-1; the D is unclear. The CDR3 sequence is 13 residues long. CDR1 is LNHDA and CDR2 is SQIVND in the germline V gene (reference sequence). The V end lost 4 bases, the J end lost 3 bases, and 9 bases lay between the germline ends. The CDR3 here is CASSSRAHTEAFF. CDR3 DNA sequence: TGTGCCAGTAGTAGTAGGGCTCACACTGAAGCTTTCTTT.

The CDR3 DNA follows: TGTGCCAGCAGCCATCCCGCCGGGGAGCTGTTTTTT. Its translation is CASSHPAGELFF. The chain couples TRBV3-1 (or the pseudogene TRBV3-2) to TRBJ2-2; D ambiguous. CDR1 LGHDT and CDR2 YNNKEL come from the germline V gene (reference sequence). The CDR3 spans 12 residues. The V end lost 3 bases, the J end lost 6 bases, and 5 bases lay between the germline ends.

The chain combines TRBV6-4 with TRBJ2-3; 8 bases are shared with TRBD2. The CDR3 extends over 13 amino acids. The germline V gene has CDR1 MRHNA and CDR2 SNTAGT. The junction had 0 bases not matched to a gene; V was cut back by 4 bases and J by 3 bases. The DNA of the CDR3 is TGTGCCAGCAGTGCGGGGGGGACAGATACGCAGTATTTT. Translation gives CASSAGGTDTQYF.

The V call is TRBV12-3 or TRBV12-4, the J call TRBJ1-4; D call uncertain. This CDR3 has 13 residues. The V end lost 3 bases, the J end lost 8 bases, and 10 bases lay between the germline ends. The CDR3 is CASSFRRWEKLFF. The DNA of the CDR3 is TGTGCCAGCAGTTTTAGGAGGTGGGAAAAACTGTTTTTT.

V gene TRBV7-8 combines with J gene TRBJ1-5, with 8 bases fitting TRBD1. The CDR3 sequence is 15 residues long. Unmatched junction bases numbered 9, after V lost 7 bases and J lost 4 bases. CDR1 is SGHVS, CDR2 FQNEAQ, per germline. The CDR3 spells CASTPDRALNQPQHF. The CDR3 bases are TGTGCCAGCACTCCGGACAGGGCACTGAATCAGCCCCAGCATTTT.

This rearrangement joins TRBV7-8 to TRBJ2-3; TRBD1 matches 7 bases. Germline lookup yields CDR1 SGHVS and CDR2 FQNEAQ. The CDR3 runs to 15 residues. V lost 5 bases and J lost 3; bases outside the gene matches: 8. CDR3 sequence reads: CASSVGGFDTDTQYF. As DNA, the CDR3 is TGTGCCAGCAGCGTAGGGGGCTTTGATACAGATACGCAGTATTTT.

The chain carries TRBV19 and TRBJ1-6, with D possibly being TRBD1 (6 bases). CDR1 LNHDA and CDR2 SQIVND come from the germline V gene (reference sequence). The CDR3 runs to 15 residues. V lost 5 bases and J lost 6, with 14 bases in between. The CDR3 DNA sequence: TGTGCCAGTAGTTCCGGACAGAGATTTAATTCACCCCTCCACTTT. Amino acid sequence: CASSSGQRFNSPLHF.

The V gene is TRBV30, the J gene TRBJ2-2; 7 nucleotides agree with TRBD1. The V gene's germline CDR1 is GTSNPN and CDR2 SVGIG (reference sequence). V lost 7 bases and J lost 1; bases outside the gene matches: 6. The CDR3 runs to 14 residues. The CDR3 DNA sequence: TGTGCCTCCCAGGGACAGCAGAACACCGGGGAGCTGTTTTTT. As protein: CASQGQQNTGELFF.

The J gene is TRBJ1-1, the V gene TRBV4-3; unclear D gene. V lost 0 bases, J lost 4 bases, and 9 bases lay in between. Germline CDR1 and CDR2: LGHNA and YSLEER. This CDR3 spans 14 amino acids. The CDR3 spells CASSQEGWATEAFF. CDR3 nucleotide sequence: TGCGCCAGCAGCCAAGAAGGTTGGGCCACTGAAGCTTTCTTT.

This chain links TRBV30 with TRBJ2-7; D ambiguous. Trimming cost V 1 base and J 4 bases, with 5 bases left between them. The germline CDR1 and CDR2 sequences are GTSNPN and SVGIG (reference sequence). The CDR3 covers 11 residues. This chain's CDR3 is CAWSEKYEQYF. Written as DNA, the CDR3 is TGTGCCTGGAGTGAAAAGTACGAGCAGTACTTC.

The chain has TRBV6-2 or TRBV6-3 and TRBJ1-1, with D maybe TRBD1 (6 bases). This CDR3 contains 14 residues. Between the trimmed V and J ends, which lost 0 bases and 2 bases, there was a span of 7 bases. CDR1 is MNHEY, CDR2 SVGEGT, per germline. DNA for the CDR3: TGTGCCAGCAGTTACTCGGACAGAAACACTGAAGCTTTCTTT. Translating gives CASSYSDRNTEAFF.

This clone came up a few times. This chain joins TRBV7-2 and TRBJ2-2, with 9 bases fitting TRBD2. Germline CDR1 SGHTA, CDR2 FQGNSA. The CDR3 extends over 16 amino acids. V trimming: 2 bases; J trimming: 5 bases; junction bases outside the gene matches: 6. For the CDR3, the DNA is TGTGCCAGCAGCTTATACGGAGCGGGGGGAACCGGGGAGCTGTTTTTT. This encodes CASSLYGAGGTGELFF. The full variable domain, its missing parts supplied by reference TRBV7-2 and TRBJ2-2, is GAGVSQSPSNKVTEKGKDVELRCDPISGHTALYWYRQSLGQGLEFLIYFQGNSAPDKSGLPSDRFSAERTGGSVSTLTIQRTQQEDSAVYLCASSLYGAGGTGELFFGEGSRLTVL.

The genes are TRBV3-1 (or the pseudogene TRBV3-2) and TRBJ1-1; TRBD1 might be the D (6 bases). From germline, CDR1 is LGHDT and CDR2 YNNKEL (reference sequence). V was clipped by 0 bases and J by 11 bases, with 13 bases between them. The CDR3 is 13 residues long. CDR3: CASSQDKGGMAFF. The DNA of the CDR3 is TGTGCCAGCAGCCAAGATAAAGGGGGAATGGCTTTCTTT.

The rearrangement joins TRBV19 to TRBJ2-3; D is tentatively TRBD1 or TRBD2 (5 bases each). The CDR3 sequence is 15 residues long. Germline loops: CDR1 LNHDA, CDR2 SQIVND (reference sequence). V lost 7 bases, J lost 0 bases, and 14 bases lay in between. The CDR3, as DNA: TGTGCCAGTACACGTAGGGGCGGGAGCACAGATACGCAGTATTTT. This gives the protein CASTRRGGSTDTQYF.

The J gene is TRBJ2-7, the V gene TRBV2; TRBD1 agrees at 10 bases. V lost 6 bases, J lost 3 bases, and 8 bases stayed unmatched. This CDR3 region has 15 residues. The germline gives CDR1 SNHLY, CDR2 FYNNEI. Here the CDR3 reads CASREGTGAYYEQYF. CDR3 coding DNA: TGTGCCAGCAGAGAGGGGACAGGGGCCTACTACGAGCAGTACTTC.

This clone was observed once. V is TRBV3-1 (or the pseudogene TRBV3-2) and J is TRBJ2-7; possible D gene TRBD1, 5 bases. The germline CDR1 and CDR2 sequences are LGHDT and YNNKEL (reference sequence). Trimming took off 0 bases at V and 7 bases at J, with 10 bases between the two ends. The CDR3 consists of 13 residues. The CDR3 loop is CASSQDRVQEQYF. The CDR3 bases are TGTGCCAGCAGCCAAGACAGGGTACAAGAGCAGTACTTC.

This chain connects TRBV7-2 to TRBJ2-1; TRBD1 matches 8 bases. CDR3 length: 16 residues. V shed 4 bases and J 9 bases; nucleotides not matched to a gene: 14. Germline assignment: CDR1 SGHTA and CDR2 FQGNSA. CDR3 loop: CASSSPPPTGGGEQFF. The CDR3 bases are TGTGCCAGCAGCTCACCCCCCCCCACAGGGGGTGGTGAGCAGTTCTTC.

This clone turned up a few times. The gene calls are TRBV3-1 (or the pseudogene TRBV3-2) and TRBJ1-5, with 7 bases fitting TRBD1. CDR3 length: 17 amino acids. In germline, CDR1 is LGHDT, CDR2 YNNKEL (reference sequence). The V and J ends lost 1 base and 5 bases, in that order; junction bases with no gene match: 11. This chain's CDR3 is CASSQGPFTGAHQPQHF. The CDR3 nucleotides are TGTGCCAGCAGCCAAGGGCCATTCACAGGGGCACATCAGCCCCAGCATTTT.

The gene calls are TRBV6-5 and TRBJ1-2, with D maybe TRBD1 (6 bases). The CDR3 runs to 14 residues. The V gene lost 2 bases and the J gene lost 1 base, with 8 bases spanning the gap. Per the germline V gene, CDR1 is MNHEY and CDR2 is SVGAGI. The CDR3 spells CASSYKDSNYGYTF. CDR3 sequence (DNA): TGTGCCAGCAGTTACAAGGACAGTAACTATGGCTACACCTTC.

This chain connects TRBV3-1 (or the pseudogene TRBV3-2) to TRBJ2-3; 7 bases align to TRBD2. The germline V gene encodes CDR1 LGHDT and CDR2 YNNKEL (reference sequence). Losses at the gene ends were 0 bases for V and 2 bases for J; bases not matched to a gene: 5. This CDR3 spans 16 amino acids. The CDR3 DNA reads TGTGCCAGCAGCCAAGAGTTTGGGGGGGTCACAGATACGCAGTATTTT. This codes for CASSQEFGGVTDTQYF.